Described below is a single T cell receptor beta chain sequence and its context. This clonotype was seen only a few times. It lacks a known antigen. No base quality information exists; no much larger clone differs at one position. This specimen comes from a study of response to subunit inactivated influenza vaccine (dated by TCRdb to between 2017 and 2018). Study-level background: The study used deep quantitative T cell receptor repertoire profiling to track responses to a trivalent subunit inactivated influenza vaccine. Broad study findings and their caveats: The authors suggested that each seasonal influenza vaccination may recruit only a limited number of new T cells.

The time point tag for this specimen amounts to: around 45 days after influenza vaccine administration. The protocol used for the library was RT-PCR. TCRdb shows the sequencer as Illumina HiSeq 2500. TCRdb reran the public reads through fastp at Q25 and MiXCR, keeping productive beta chains. Each entry is one CDR3 protein sequence, shown with its most common DNA and genes. In all, the sample holds 160,000 or so distinct CDR3 sequences, and about 11% of those were seen once. 12% of the sample is in the top ten clones. The CDR3 runs 15 residues from the cysteine to the phenylalanine. The entry retains the CDR3 DNA only, 45 bases that are in frame from base 1. The germline V gene (reference sequence) gives CDR1 as DFQATT and CDR2 as SNEGSKA. V is pared back by 1 base and J by 4 bases, with 15 bases lying between the germline termini.

The input for sequencing was non-naive T cells sorted from PBMCs, taken more than 35 days after vaccination. The sample's cell subset or site, from its label and the paper: memory T cell fraction. The TCR was taken from a middle-aged man who received an inactivated influenza vaccine. Donor details come from another sample of the same person, matched by shared clones. Here the chain combines TRBV20-1 and TRBJ2-3; TRBD2 could be the D gene, as 5 bases match. Here is the DNA: TGCAGTGCTAGAGCCCCCCCTAGCTCGGCAGATACGCAGTATTTT. Its protein reads: CSARAPPSSADTQYF.